The source of this T cell receptor (beta chain) is a study of T cell responses to AZD1222 COVID-19 vaccine. Points on this clone: As yet, its antigen is unknown.

The protocol was immunoSEQ multiplex PCR, while the TCRdb copy is restricted to in-frame clones and leaves out a portion. This repertoire shows roughly 150,000 clones, more than 75% found once; its top ten account for 5%. Germline V gives CDR1 SEHNR, CDR2 FQNEAQ (reference sequence). V was clipped by 5 bases and J by 3 bases, with 16 bases between them. The CDR3 runs 16 residues. Notes on the study in general: Clonal diversity was possibly underestimated, and white British individuals and females predominated among donors. With two AZD1222 doses given, Spike-specific TCR breadth and depth both rose. Reportedly, nearly half of unique spike TCRs recognized epitopes outside B.1.351/B.1.1.7 mutations. Repertoires were sampled only after the peak T cell response.

This sequence joins TRBV7-9 and TRBJ1-4; tentatively, D is TRBD1 (5 bases). The starting material was peripheral blood, obtained on day 0 of AZD1222 vaccination. This receptor was taken from an adult in good health. CDR3 DNA sequence: TGTGCCAGCAGCCCCGGCTTTGGGGCGGCTAATGAAAAACTGTTTTTT. Encoded protein: CASSPGFGAANEKLFF. The full variable domain, in which reference TRBV7-9 and TRBJ1-4 provide the parts outside the CDR3, is DTGVSQNPRHKITKRGQNVTFRCDPISEHNRLYWYRQTLGQGPEFLTYFQNEAQLEKSRLLSDRFSAERPKGSFSTLEIQRTEQGDSAMYLCASSPGFGAANEKLFFGSGTQLSVL.